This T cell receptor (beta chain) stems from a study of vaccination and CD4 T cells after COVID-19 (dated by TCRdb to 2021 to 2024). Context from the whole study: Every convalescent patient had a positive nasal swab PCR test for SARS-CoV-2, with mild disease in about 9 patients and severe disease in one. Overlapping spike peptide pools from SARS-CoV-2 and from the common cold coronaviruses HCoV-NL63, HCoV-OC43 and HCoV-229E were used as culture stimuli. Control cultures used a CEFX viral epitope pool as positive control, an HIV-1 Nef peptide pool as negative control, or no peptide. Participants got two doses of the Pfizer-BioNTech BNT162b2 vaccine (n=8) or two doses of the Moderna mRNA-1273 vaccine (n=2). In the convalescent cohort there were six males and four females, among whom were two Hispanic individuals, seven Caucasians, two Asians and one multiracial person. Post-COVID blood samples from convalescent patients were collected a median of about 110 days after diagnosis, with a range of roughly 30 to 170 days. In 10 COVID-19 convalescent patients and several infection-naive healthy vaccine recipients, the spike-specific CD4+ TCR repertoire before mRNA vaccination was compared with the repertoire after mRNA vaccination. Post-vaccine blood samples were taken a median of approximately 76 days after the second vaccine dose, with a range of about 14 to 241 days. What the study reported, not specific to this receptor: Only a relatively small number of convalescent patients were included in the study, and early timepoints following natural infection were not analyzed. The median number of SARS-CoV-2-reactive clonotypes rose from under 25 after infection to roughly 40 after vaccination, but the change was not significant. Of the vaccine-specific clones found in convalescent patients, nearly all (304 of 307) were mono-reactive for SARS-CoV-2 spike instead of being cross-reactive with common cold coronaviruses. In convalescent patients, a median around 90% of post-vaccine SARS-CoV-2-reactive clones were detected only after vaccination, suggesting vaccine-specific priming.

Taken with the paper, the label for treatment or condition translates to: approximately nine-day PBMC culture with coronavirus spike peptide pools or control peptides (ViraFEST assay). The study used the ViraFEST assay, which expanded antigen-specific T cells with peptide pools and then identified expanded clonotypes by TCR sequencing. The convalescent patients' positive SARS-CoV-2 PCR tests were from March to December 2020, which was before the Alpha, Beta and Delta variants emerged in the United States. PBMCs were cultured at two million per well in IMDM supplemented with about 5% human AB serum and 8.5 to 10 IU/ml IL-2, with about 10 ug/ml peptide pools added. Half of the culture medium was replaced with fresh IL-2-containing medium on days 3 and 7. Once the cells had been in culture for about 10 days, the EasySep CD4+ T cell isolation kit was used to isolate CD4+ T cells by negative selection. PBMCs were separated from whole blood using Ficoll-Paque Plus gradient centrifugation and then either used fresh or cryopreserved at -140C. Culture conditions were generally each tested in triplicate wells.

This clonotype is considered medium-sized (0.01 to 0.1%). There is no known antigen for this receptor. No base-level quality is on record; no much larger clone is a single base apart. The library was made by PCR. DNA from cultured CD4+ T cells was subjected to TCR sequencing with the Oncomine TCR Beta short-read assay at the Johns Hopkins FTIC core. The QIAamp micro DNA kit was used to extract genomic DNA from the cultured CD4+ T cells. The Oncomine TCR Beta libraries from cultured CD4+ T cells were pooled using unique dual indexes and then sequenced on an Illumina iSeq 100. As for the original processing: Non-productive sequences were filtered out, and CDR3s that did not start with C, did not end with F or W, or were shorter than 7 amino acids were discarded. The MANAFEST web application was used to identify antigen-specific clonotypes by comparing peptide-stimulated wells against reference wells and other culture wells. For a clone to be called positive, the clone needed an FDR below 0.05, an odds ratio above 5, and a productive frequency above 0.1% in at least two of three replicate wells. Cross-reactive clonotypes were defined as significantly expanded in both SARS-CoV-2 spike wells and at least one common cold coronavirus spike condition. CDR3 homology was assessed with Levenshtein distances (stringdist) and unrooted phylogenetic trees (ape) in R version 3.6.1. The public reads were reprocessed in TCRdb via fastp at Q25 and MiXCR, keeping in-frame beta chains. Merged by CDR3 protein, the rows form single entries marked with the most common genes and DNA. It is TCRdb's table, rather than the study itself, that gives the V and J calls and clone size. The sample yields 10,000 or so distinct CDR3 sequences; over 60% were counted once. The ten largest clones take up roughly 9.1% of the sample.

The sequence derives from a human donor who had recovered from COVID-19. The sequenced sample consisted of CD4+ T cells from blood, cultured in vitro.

The DNA reads as follows: TGTGCCAGCAGTTACTCGGGACAGGGGGCTGGCTACACCTTC. It is translated as CASSYSGQGAGYTF. Here the chain combines TRBV6-5 and TRBJ1-2; 12 middle bases align to TRBD1. V lost 0 bases and J lost 7 bases, and the count of bases not matched to a germline gene is 0. From the cysteine through the phenylalanine, the CDR3 covers 14 amino acids. The CDR3 DNA has 42 bases and is translated from base 1. Per the germline V gene, MNHEY is the CDR1 and SVGAGI is the CDR2.